A single sample gave rise to the 5 T cell receptor beta chains below, sequenced in a study of T cells in Graves' hyperthyroidism and ophthalmopathy. Researchers took RNA transcripts and amplified the TCR beta CDR3 regions from them. HTBI primers drove first-round RT-PCR of the TCR CDR3. TCRdb re-derived calls from the multiplex PCR reads in MiXCR, one entry per CDR3 protein. The profile covers about 560,000 distinct CDR3 sequences, with approximately 14% appearing a single time and 7.3% taken by the ten largest. The sample taken for sequencing was blood. These receptor sequences come from a woman aged 25 to 39 with Graves' hyperthyroidism.

This clonotype has at least ten counts. This chain connects TRBV20-1 to TRBJ2-3; perhaps TRBD2 as D (6 bases). This CDR3 region has 13 residues. Germline assignment: CDR1 DFQATT and CDR2 SNEGSKA (reference sequence). Trimming took 5 bases from V and 6 from J, leaving 15 bases between them. CDR3 sequence reads: CSAASELRDTQYF. CDR3 coding DNA: TGCAGTGCTGCTAGCGAGTTGAGGGATACGCAGTATTTT.

On this clonotype itself: This may be a read error: a much more frequent sequence differs by one nucleotide. The chain couples TRBV11-3 to TRBJ2-2; D is unresolved. The CDR3 contains 12 residues. Per the germline V gene, CDR1 is SGHNT and CDR2 is YENEEA. The CDR3, as DNA: TGTGTCAGCAGTCCACACACCGGGGAGCTGTTTTTT. This codes for CVSSPHTGELFF.

This clonotype was counted many times. This sequence joins TRBV6-1 and TRBJ2-1; D might be TRBD1 (6 bases). This CDR3 comprises 15 residues. The germline gives CDR1 MNHNS, CDR2 SASEGT. The V gene lost 6 bases and the J gene lost 4 bases, with 16 bases spanning the gap. The CDR3 nucleotides are TGTGCCAGCAGACCCTCAGGGGTAGGGTACAATGAGCAGTTCTTC. It translates to CASRPSGVGYNEQFF.

This clonotype was seen only a few times. With a much larger clone just one base away, this may be a read error. The V and J genes are TRBV5-5 and TRBJ1-1; D is undetermined. The CDR3 consists of 11 residues. CDR1 is SGHKS, CDR2 YYEKEE, per germline (reference sequence). The CDR3 reads CASSLDTEALF. DNA for the CDR3: TGTGCCAGCAGCTTGGACACTGAAGCTCTCTTT.

This clonotype was observed a handful of times. This rearrangement joins TRBV11-2 to TRBJ1-1; D not certain. Germline CDR1 is SGHAT and CDR2 is FQNNGV. This CDR3 region has 14 residues. The V and J ends lost 1 base and 2 bases respectively, with 8 bases between them. CDR3 loop: CASSLVTANTEAFF. In nucleotides, the CDR3 is TGTGCCAGCAGCTTAGTAACGGCTAACACTGAAGCTTTCTTT.